A selection of T cell receptor beta chains follows, all from one sample in a study of regulatory T cells in long-lasting Graves disease. TCRdb fed the multiplex PCR reads into MiXCR, producing one record per CDR3 protein. In the table there are 500,000 to 800,000 distinct CDR3 sequences, around 30% of which are singletons. This specimen consisted of peripheral blood mononuclear cells (PBMCs), obtained when the disease was refractory, from a patient treated with antithyroid drugs. These receptors originate from a female donor with Graves disease. Both conserved end residues are part of each CDR3. A D gene is named only where the DNA matches it firmly. Clone size is shown for a subset of rows, as once, few, many or a class of expanded clone.

TRBD2	TRBV27	.	TRBJ2-4	CASSLGTSGRNIQYF	TGTGCCAGCAGTTTAGGGACTAGCGGGAGAAACATTCAGTACTTC
.	TRBV6-1	.	TRBJ1-5	CASSDGIAQPQHF	TGTGCCAGCAGTGACGGGATAGCCCAGCCCCAGCATTTT
TRBD1	TRBV10-3	.	TRBJ1-1	CAISSTGTGMNTEAFF	TGTGCCATCAGCTCCACCGGGACAGGGATGAACACTGAAGCTTTCTTT
.	TRBV11-2	many	TRBJ2-7	CASSQDRQRPYEQYF	TGTGCCAGCAGCCAAGATAGACAGAGACCCTACGAGCAGTACTTC
TRBD1	TRBV6-1	.	TRBJ1-5	CASSPRDRGFMRPRPQHF	TGTGCCAGCAGTCCTCGGGACAGGGGCTTTATGAGGCCAAGGCCCCAGCATTTT
.	TRBV7-9	few	TRBJ1-2	CASSLMAAANYGYTF	TGTGCCAGCAGCTTAATGGCGGCAGCTAACTATGGCTACACCTTC
.	TRBV15	.	TRBJ2-5	CATSIGAETQYF	TGTGCCACCAGCATCGGGGCAGAGACCCAGTACTTC
.	TRBV9	.	TRBJ1-1	CASSVEAVRNTEAFF	TGTGCCAGCAGCGTAGAGGCAGTCAGAAACACTGAAGCTTTCTTT
.	TRBV7-9	few	TRBJ1-1	CASSPRGGPGMNTEAFF	TGTGCCAGCAGTCCCCGCGGGGGGCCAGGAATGAACACTGAAGCTTTCTTT
.	TRBV28	many	TRBJ1-1	CASEREVRNTEAFF	TGTGCCAGCGAAAGAGAGGTCCGGAACACTGAAGCTTTCTTT
.	TRBV6-1	.	TRBJ1-2	CASRINGDYGYTF	TGTGCCAGCAGAATCAATGGGGACTATGGCTACACCTTC
TRBD1	TRBV29-1	.	TRBJ1-5	CSVWTGRSDQPQHF	TGCAGCGTGTGGACAGGGCGATCGGATCAGCCCCAGCATTTT
.	TRBV6-1	.	TRBJ1-1	CASSDGPGTEAFF	TGTGCCAGCAGTGACGGCCCCGGCACTGAAGCTTTCTTT
.	TRBV15	.	TRBJ1-2	CATSTRTSYGYTF	TGTGCCACCAGCACCCGGACAAGCTATGGCTACACCTTC
.	TRBV15	.	TRBJ2-5	CATSRDQGREETQYF	TGTGCCACCAGCAGAGACCAGGGCCGGGAAGAGACCCAGTACTTC
TRBD2	TRBV6-1	.	TRBJ2-7	CASFTSGSSYEQYF	TGTGCCAGCTTTACTAGCGGGAGCTCCTACGAGCAGTACTTC
.	TRBV7-6	few	TRBJ2-5	CASSPPGFVETQYF	TGTGCCAGCAGCCCCCCTGGGTTTGTGGAGACCCAGTACTTC
TRBD1	TRBV5-6	.	TRBJ1-1	CASSLVQGAAFF	TGTGCCAGCAGCTTGGTTCAGGGGGCGGCTTTCTTT
.	TRBV2	few	TRBJ1-1	CASSQGSVYTEAFF	TGTGCCAGCAGTCAGGGGTCGGTCTACACTGAAGCTTTCTTT
TRBD1	TRBV30	few	TRBJ1-1	CAWSGDRANTEAFF	TGTGCCTGGAGTGGGGACAGGGCGAACACTGAAGCTTTCTTT
.	TRBV12-3/TRBV12-4	few	TRBJ2-3	CASSLETSTDTQYF	TGTGCCAGCAGTTTAGAGACAAGCACAGATACGCAGTATTTT
TRBD1	TRBV7-2	few	TRBJ2-7	CASSQGQGEYYEQYF	TGTGCCAGCAGCCAGGGACAGGGGGAGTACTACGAGCAGTACTTC
.	TRBV29-1	many	TRBJ1-1	CSVARLNTEAFF	TGCAGCGTTGCCCGGTTGAACACTGAAGCTTTCTTT
TRBD1	TRBV6-1	.	TRBJ1-5	CASSPRTGPGREPQHF	TGTGCCAGCAGTCCAAGGACAGGGCCAGGAAGGGAGCCCCAGCATTTT
TRBD1	TRBV14	.	TRBJ1-1	CASSFRTGGIGAAFF	TGTGCCAGCAGCTTCCGGACAGGGGGCATCGGAGCCGCTTTCTTT